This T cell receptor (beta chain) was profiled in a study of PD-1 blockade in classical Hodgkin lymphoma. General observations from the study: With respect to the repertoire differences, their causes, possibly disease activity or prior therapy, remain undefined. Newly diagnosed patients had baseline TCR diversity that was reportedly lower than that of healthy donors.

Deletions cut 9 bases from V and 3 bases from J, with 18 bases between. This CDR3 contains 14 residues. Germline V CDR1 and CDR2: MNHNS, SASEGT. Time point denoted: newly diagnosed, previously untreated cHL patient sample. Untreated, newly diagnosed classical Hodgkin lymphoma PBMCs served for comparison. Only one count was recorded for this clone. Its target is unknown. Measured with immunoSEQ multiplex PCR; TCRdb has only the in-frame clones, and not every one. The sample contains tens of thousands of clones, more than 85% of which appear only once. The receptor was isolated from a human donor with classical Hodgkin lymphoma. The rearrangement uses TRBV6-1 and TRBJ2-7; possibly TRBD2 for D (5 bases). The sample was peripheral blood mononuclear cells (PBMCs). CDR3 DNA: TGTGCCAGTAGCCAGAGCGGATCAAACTACGAGCAGTACTTC. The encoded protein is CASSQSGSNYEQYF.